This T cell receptor beta chain was sequenced in a study of T cell responses to AZD1222 COVID-19 vaccine. Whole-study findings and limits: Repertoire sampling happened only post peak T cell response. Targets within unmutated variant regions were reportedly found for nearly half of spike-specific TCRs. Donor demographics were predominantly white British with a female majority; clonal diversity may be underestimated.

The count of this clone is one. The target antigen is unknown. The table came from immunoSEQ multiplex PCR; TCRdb's copy has only in-frame clones and leaves some out. The sample records about 270,000 clones, 90% to 95% being singletons. The source of this sequence is an adult who received the AZD1222 COVID-19 vaccine. Material: peripheral blood, obtained 28 days after the second AZD1222 dose.

In nucleotides, the CDR3 is TGTGCCAGCAGTTACTCGACGACAGGGGGTATCAGCTACACCTTC. Its translation is CASSYSTTGGISYTF. The J gene is TRBJ1-2, the V gene TRBV6-5; 9 bases are shared with TRBD1. V gave up 0 bases and J gave up 9 bases; unmatched junction bases: 8. The germline V gene encodes CDR1 MNHEY and CDR2 SVGAGI. This CDR3 contains 15 residues.